This is a list of T cell receptor beta chains from one sample in a study of immune heterogeneity within non-small cell lung tumors. TCRdb processed the multiplex PCR reads anew with MiXCR; each CDR3 protein has one entry. The data contain 20,000 to 25,000 distinct CDR3 sequences, about 30% of them singletons. Sequencing used lung tumor tissue. The receptors were sampled from a man in his forties with non-small cell lung cancer. The CDR3 runs from the conserved cysteine through the conserved F or W. A D gene is named only where the DNA matches it firmly. Rows give clone size only sometimes, using once, few, many, or a class for an expanded clone.

.	.	TRBV19	TRBJ2-1	TGTGCCAGTAGTATAGATGGGCAGCGGCACTTAAACAATGAGCAGTTCTTC	CASSIDGQRHLNNEQFF
many	.	TRBV12-3/TRBV12-4	TRBJ2-7	TGTGCCAGCAGTTGGAGTGAAGGGGAGCAGTACTTC	CASSWSEGEQYF
many	.	TRBV19	TRBJ1-2	TGTGCCAGTAGTATTGGTTCTAACTATGGCTACACCTTC	CASSIGSNYGYTF
few	TRBD2	TRBV18	TRBJ2-2	TGTGCCAGCTCACTCCGGGGAGGGACGGGAGGGATCACCGGGGAGCTGTTTTTT	CASSLRGGTGGITGELFF
many	.	TRBV2	TRBJ1-5	TGTGCCAGCAGACAAACAGGGAGTAAAAACAATCAGCCCCAGCATTTT	CASRQTGSKNNQPQHF
medium-sized	TRBD2	TRBV4-3	TRBJ2-3	TGCGCCAGCAGCCTCCGACTAGCGGGAGGGGCTGGCACAGATACGCAGTATTTT	CASSLRLAGGAGTDTQYF
many	.	TRBV7-9	TRBJ1-2	TGTGCCAGCAGCTGGGGGACAACCGATGGCTACACCTTC	CASSWGTTDGYTF
.	TRBD1	TRBV5-6	TRBJ1-2	TGTGCCAGCAGCCTAAACCGGGACAGGGGGTTTATTGGTTACGGCTACACCTTC	CASSLNRDRGFIGYGYTF
few	TRBD2	TRBV7-2	TRBJ2-1	TGTGCCAGCAGCTCTGGACTAGCCTCCTACAATGAGCAGTTCTTC	CASSSGLASYNEQFF
few	.	TRBV27	TRBJ2-1	TGTGCCAGCAGTCCAATAGCGGTGGGGCCGAATGAGCAGTTCTTC	CASSPIAVGPNEQFF
.	.	TRBV4-1	TRBJ1-5	TGCGCCAGCAGCTCTGCCCCACAGGCCAATCAGCCCCAGCATTTT	CASSSAPQANQPQHF
.	TRBD1	TRBV20-1	TRBJ2-7	TGCAGTGGGACCGGGACAGGGGGCTCCTACGAGCAGTACTTC	CSGTGTGGSYEQYF
many	TRBD1	TRBV27	TRBJ1-6	TGTGCCAGCAGTTTATCCGGGACAGGGATTTCACCCCTCCACTTT	CASSLSGTGISPLHF
.	.	TRBV11-3	TRBJ1-1	TGTGCCAGCAGCCAATGGGGGGGGAACACTGAAGCTTTCTTT	CASSQWGGNTEAFF
many	.	TRBV30	TRBJ2-1	TGTGCCTCCACCTGGGGCTACAATGAGCAGTTCTTC	CASTWGYNEQFF
many	TRBD1	TRBV12-3/TRBV12-4	TRBJ1-2	TGTGCCAGCAGTTCCGGGACAGGAGAAAACTATGGCTACACCTTC	CASSSGTGENYGYTF
.	.	TRBV27	TRBJ2-3	TGTGCCAGCAGTTTATATTCCAGGGTGTCAGATACGCAGTATTTT	CASSLYSRVSDTQYF
medium-sized	TRBD2	TRBV18	TRBJ2-7	TGTGCCAGCTCACCTAGAGCGGGAGCTCACGAGCAGTACTTC	CASSPRAGAHEQYF
few	TRBD1	TRBV6-1	TRBJ1-4	TGTGCCAGCAGTGAAGGGTGGACAGGGGATGAAAAACTGTTTTTT	CASSEGWTGDEKLFF
few	TRBD1	TRBV7-9	TRBJ1-4	TGTGCCAGCAGCTTAGACAGGGGTGAAAAACTGTTTTTT	CASSLDRGEKLFF
few	TRBD1	TRBV19	TRBJ1-1	TGTGCCAGTAGTAACCAGGGGGGTGAAGCTTTCTTT	CASSNQGGEAFF
many	.	TRBV7-2	TRBJ2-1	TGTGCCAGCAGCTTATGGCTAGCACATGAGCAGTTCTTC	CASSLWLAHEQFF
many	TRBD1	TRBV6-1	TRBJ1-6	TGTGCCAGCAGTGGGACAGGCGGTAATTCACCCCTCCACTTT	CASSGTGGNSPLHF
.	.	TRBV18	TRBJ1-1	TGTGCCAGCTCACCGTCCGGTGATACTGAAGCTTTCTTT	CASSPSGDTEAFF
.	.	TRBV7-9	TRBJ1-4	TGTGCCAGCAGCTTGGGGCAGGCTGATAATGAAAAACTGTTTTTT	CASSLGQADNEKLFF
many	TRBD1	TRBV19	TRBJ1-2	TGTGCCAGTAGTGGAGGGGGCAGACAGAACTATGGCTACACCTTC	CASSGGGRQNYGYTF
few	.	TRBV6-5	TRBJ2-1	TGTGCCAGCAGTTCACTCAGGGGGGGAAGTGAGAATGAGCAGTTCTTC	CASSSLRGGSENEQFF
.	.	TRBV6-2/TRBV6-3	TRBJ1-6	TGTGCCAGCAGTCGGCAGTGCGCCCCAGACTCACCCCTCCACTTT	CASSRQCAPDSPLHF
.	TRBD1	TRBV6-1	TRBJ1-1	TGTGCCAGCAATCCGGGACAGGGGGCTGTTGAAGCTTTCTTT	CASNPGQGAVEAFF
few	.	TRBV12-3/TRBV12-4	TRBJ2-5	TGTGCCAGCAGCTTCCGACAGGATCAAGAGACCCAGTACTTC	CASSFRQDQETQYF
.	.	TRBV19	TRBJ1-1	TGTGCCAGTAGTATTAATTGGGCGGACATGAACACTGAAGCTTTCTTT	CASSINWADMNTEAFF
.	.	TRBV6-1	TRBJ1-5	TGTGCCAGCAAGAGGTTAGGACAGCCCCAGCATTTT	CASKRLGQPQHF
many	TRBD2	TRBV2	TRBJ2-2	TGTGCCAGCAGTGACCCCAGCGGGGGGAACACCGGGGAGCTGTTTTTT	CASSDPSGGNTGELFF
.	TRBD1	TRBV5-1	TRBJ1-2	TGCGCCAGCAGCCCCCGGAGGGGGCCGGTAGGCTATGGCTACACCTTC	CASSPRRGPVGYGYTF
many	TRBD2	TRBV5-1	TRBJ2-7	TGCGCCAGCAGCTTGGAGCCGGGACTAGCGTACGAGCAGTACTTC	CASSLEPGLAYEQYF
many	TRBD1	TRBV30	TRBJ1-6	TGTGCCTGGAGTGTAACAGGGGTTTCGTCCCTCCACTTT	CAWSVTGVSSLHF
.	.	TRBV5-1	TRBJ2-3	TGCGCCAGCAGCTTGGGAGGCCCGGATACGCAGTATTTT	CASSLGGPDTQYF
medium-sized	.	TRBV27	TRBJ1-4	TGTGCCAGCAGTTTATCCGGGCACTACAGTGAAAAACTGTTTTTT	CASSLSGHYSEKLFF
.	.	TRBV24-1	TRBJ2-3	TGTGCCACCAGTGGCCCAGGTAATTGGAGGACAGATACGCAGTATTTT	CATSGPGNWRTDTQYF
medium-sized	.	TRBV7-3	TRBJ1-2	TGTGCCAGCAGCTTAAGTCGAGGGGGTCCCTATGGCTACACCTTC	CASSLSRGGPYGYTF
.	TRBD2	TRBV2	TRBJ2-3	TGTGCCAGTGAAGACGCTGGGGGGGCAGATACGCAGTATTTT	CASEDAGGADTQYF
medium-sized	TRBD1	TRBV24-1	TRBJ1-3	TGTGCCACCGGGACAGGGCCTGGAAACACCATATATTTT	CATGTGPGNTIYF
medium-sized	.	TRBV2	TRBJ1-2	TGTGCCAGCAGCTCTGGAGGCTACACCTTC	CASSSGGYTF
.	.	TRBV7-3	TRBJ2-3	TGTGCCAGCAGCTTAGTTTTCTCAGATACGCAGTATTTT	CASSLVFSDTQYF
few	.	TRBV5-1	TRBJ1-1	TGCGCCAGCAGCTTGGGAGGCAGGTCAAACACTGAAGCTTTCTTT	CASSLGGRSNTEAFF
medium-sized	TRBD1	TRBV20-1	TRBJ1-2	TGCAGTGCTAGAGGAATACAGGGGGCTCTGGACTATGGCTACACCTTC	CSARGIQGALDYGYTF
.	TRBD2	TRBV11-1	TRBJ2-1	TGTGCCAGCAGCCCTTTCAGACAAGCGGGAGTCAATGAGCAGTTCTTC	CASSPFRQAGVNEQFF
.	.	TRBV29-1	TRBJ2-5	TGCAGCGGACAGACAGAGATGGAGACCCAGTACTTC	CSGQTEMETQYF
.	.	TRBV5-6	TRBJ2-7	TGTGCCAGCAGCTCCGGGCTCTTCTACGAGCAGTACTTC	CASSSGLFYEQYF
.	TRBD1	TRBV19	TRBJ2-5	TGTGCCAGTAGTATGACAGGGAGTTCAAGGGAGACCCAGTACTTC	CASSMTGSSRETQYF
.	.	TRBV19	TRBJ2-7	TGTGCCAGTAGTTTCCGGGACAGACTAGCCTACGAGCAGTACTTC	CASSFRDRLAYEQYF
few	TRBD1	TRBV5-6	TRBJ2-6	TGTGCCAGCAGTCAGGGGGCCTTCGGGGCCAACGTCCTGACTTTC	CASSQGAFGANVLTF
many	.	TRBV10-1	TRBJ2-7	TGCGCCCCGAAAGGGATGGGCGGGAAATCCTACGAGCAGTACTTC	CAPKGMGGKSYEQYF
.	.	TRBV12-3/TRBV12-4	TRBJ1-5	TGTGTCAGCAGTCTAACTCGTTACGGCAATCACCCCCAGCATTTT	CVSSLTRYGNHPQHF